This TCR beta chain derives from a study of T cells in tuberculosis. Study-wide background: Sequenced TCRs come from CD1B-GMM tetramer-binding T cells. Notes on the study in general: The stringent gate may have excluded weak CD1B-GMM tetramer binders.

Sequencing of TCR-alpha and TCR-beta chains was unpaired. This table comes from immunoSEQ multiplex PCR, and its TCRdb copy is limited to in-frame clones, with some not included. Of approximately 100,000 clones in the sample, roughly 90% were seen once. Trimming took off 6 bases at V and 2 bases at J, with 10 bases between the two ends. Germline V gene lookup returns CDR1 MNHNS and CDR2 SASEGT. This CDR3 has 13 amino acids. Sorting used thawed, overnight-rested PBMC stained with anti-CD3, a viability dye and GMM-loaded CD1B tetramer. CD1B tetramers were loaded with Rhodococcus equi-derived C32 glucose monomycolate. CD14-expressing monocytes were removed from PBMC before cryopreservation and sorting.

The sequenced sample consisted of CD1b-GMM tetramer-negative cells sorted from PBMCs. The clonotype was recovered from an adult woman with latent tuberculosis. The chain joins TRBV6-1 to TRBJ1-2; D is unresolved. The CDR3 nucleotides are TGTGCCAGCAGGAAACTGGTAAACTATGGCTACACCTTC. Amino acids: CASRKLVNYGYTF.